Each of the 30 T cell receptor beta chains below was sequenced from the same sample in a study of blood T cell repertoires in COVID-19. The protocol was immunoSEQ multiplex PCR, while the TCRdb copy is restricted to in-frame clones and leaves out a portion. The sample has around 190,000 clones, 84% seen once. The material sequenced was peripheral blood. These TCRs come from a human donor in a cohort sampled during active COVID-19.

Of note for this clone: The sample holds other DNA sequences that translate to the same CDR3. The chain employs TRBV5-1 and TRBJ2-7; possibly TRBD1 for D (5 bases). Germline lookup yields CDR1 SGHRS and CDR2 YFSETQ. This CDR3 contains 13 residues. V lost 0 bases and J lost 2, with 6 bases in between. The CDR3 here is CASSLGTTYEQYF. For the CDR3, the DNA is TGCGCCAGCAGCTTGGGGACAACCTACGAGCAGTACTTC. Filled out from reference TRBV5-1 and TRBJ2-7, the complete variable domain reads KAGVTQTPRYLIKTRGQQVTLSCSPISGHRSVSWYQQTPGQGLQFLFEYFSETQRNKGNFPGRFSGRQFSNSRSEMNVSTLELGDSALYLCASSLGTTYEQYFGPGTRLTVT.

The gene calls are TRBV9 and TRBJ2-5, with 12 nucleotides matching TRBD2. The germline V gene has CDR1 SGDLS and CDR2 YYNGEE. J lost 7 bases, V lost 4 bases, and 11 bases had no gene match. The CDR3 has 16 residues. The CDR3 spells CASSPNPSGGEGTQYF. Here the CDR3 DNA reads TGTGCCAGCAGCCCTAATCCTAGCGGGGGGGAAGGGACCCAGTACTTC.

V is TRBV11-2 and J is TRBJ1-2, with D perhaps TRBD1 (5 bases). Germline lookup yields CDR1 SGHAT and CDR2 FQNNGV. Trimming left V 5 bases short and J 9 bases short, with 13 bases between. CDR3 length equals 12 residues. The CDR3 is CASSRGTRSYTF. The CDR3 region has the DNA TGTGCCAGCAGCCGGGGGACGAGGAGCTACACCTTC.

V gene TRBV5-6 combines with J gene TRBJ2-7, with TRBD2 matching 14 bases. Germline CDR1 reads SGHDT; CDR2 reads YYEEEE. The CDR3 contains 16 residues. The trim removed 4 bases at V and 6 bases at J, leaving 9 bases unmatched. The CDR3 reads CASSRWTSGGISEQYF. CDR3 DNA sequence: TGTGCCAGCAGCCGGTGGACTAGCGGGGGGATAAGCGAGCAGTACTTC.

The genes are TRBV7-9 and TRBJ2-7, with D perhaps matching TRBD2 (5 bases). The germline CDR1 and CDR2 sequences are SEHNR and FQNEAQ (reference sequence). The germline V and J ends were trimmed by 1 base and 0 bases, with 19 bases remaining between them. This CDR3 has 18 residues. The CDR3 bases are TGTGCCAGCAGCTTAGTATCCGTATCAGTAGGGAGCTCCTACGAGCAGTACTTC. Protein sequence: CASSLVSVSVGSSYEQYF.

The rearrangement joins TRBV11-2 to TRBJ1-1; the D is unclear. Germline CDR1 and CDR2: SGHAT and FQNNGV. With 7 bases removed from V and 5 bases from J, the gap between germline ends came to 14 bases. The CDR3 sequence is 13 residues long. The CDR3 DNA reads TGTGCCAGCACCCGGGATGCGGGAACTGAAGCTTTCTTT. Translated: CASTRDAGTEAFF.

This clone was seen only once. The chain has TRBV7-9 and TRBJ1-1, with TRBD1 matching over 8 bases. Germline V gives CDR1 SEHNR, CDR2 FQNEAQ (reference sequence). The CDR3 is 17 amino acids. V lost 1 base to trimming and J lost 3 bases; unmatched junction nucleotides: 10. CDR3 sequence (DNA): TGTGCCAGCAGCTTAGGGGGCCGACAGGGGAGGGACACTGAAGCTTTCTTT. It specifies CASSLGGRQGRDTEAFF.

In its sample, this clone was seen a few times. The CDR3 DNA sequence: TGTGCCAGCAGTGAATGGCCGAACACTGAAGCTTTCTTT. It encodes CASSEWPNTEAFF. This sequence joins TRBV6-1 and TRBJ1-1; D ambiguous. V shed 2 bases and J shed 1 base, with 5 bases lying between them. The V gene's germline CDR1 is MNHNS and CDR2 SASEGT. The CDR3 consists of 13 residues.

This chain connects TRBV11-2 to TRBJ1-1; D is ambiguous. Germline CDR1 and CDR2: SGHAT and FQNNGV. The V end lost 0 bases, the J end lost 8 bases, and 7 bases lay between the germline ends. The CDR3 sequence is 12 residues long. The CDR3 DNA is TGTGCCAGCAGCTTAGATCAGCGAGAAGCTTTCTTT. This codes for CASSLDQREAFF.

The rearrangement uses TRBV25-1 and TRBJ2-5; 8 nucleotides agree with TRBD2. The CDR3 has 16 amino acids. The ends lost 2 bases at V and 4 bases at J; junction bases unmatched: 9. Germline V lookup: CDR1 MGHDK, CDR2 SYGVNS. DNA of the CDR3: TGTGCCAGCAGTGAACCCCCTACAGCGGGGGCAGAGACCCAGTACTTC. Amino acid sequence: CASSEPPTAGAETQYF.

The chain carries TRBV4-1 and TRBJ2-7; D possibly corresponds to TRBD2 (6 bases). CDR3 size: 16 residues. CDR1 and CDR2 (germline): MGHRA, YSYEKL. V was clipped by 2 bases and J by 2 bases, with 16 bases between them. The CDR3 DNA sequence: TGCGCCAGCAGCCAATTACCGGGACTGGCAACCTACGAGCAGTACTTC. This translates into CASSQLPGLATYEQYF.

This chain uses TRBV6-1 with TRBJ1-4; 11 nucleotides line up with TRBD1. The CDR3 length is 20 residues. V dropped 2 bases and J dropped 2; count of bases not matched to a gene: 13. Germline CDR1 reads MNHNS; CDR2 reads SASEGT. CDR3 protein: CASSESRTGGIFGTNEKLFF. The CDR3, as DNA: TGTGCCAGCAGTGAATCACGGACAGGGGGCATCTTCGGCACTAATGAAAAACTGTTTTTT.

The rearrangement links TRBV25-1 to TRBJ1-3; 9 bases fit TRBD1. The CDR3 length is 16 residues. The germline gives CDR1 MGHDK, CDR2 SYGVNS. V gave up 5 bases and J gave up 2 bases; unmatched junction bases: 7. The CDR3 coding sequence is TGTGCCAGCAGTCCCCGGACAGGGGTGGCTGGAAACACCATATATTTT. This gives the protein CASSPRTGVAGNTIYF.

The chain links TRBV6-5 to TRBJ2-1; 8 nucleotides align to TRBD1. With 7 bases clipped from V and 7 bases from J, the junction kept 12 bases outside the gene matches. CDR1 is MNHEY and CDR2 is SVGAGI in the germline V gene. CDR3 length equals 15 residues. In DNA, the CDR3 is TGTGCCAGCACCAACCTTAGGACAGGGTTGAATGAGCAGTTCTTC. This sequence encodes CASTNLRTGLNEQFF.

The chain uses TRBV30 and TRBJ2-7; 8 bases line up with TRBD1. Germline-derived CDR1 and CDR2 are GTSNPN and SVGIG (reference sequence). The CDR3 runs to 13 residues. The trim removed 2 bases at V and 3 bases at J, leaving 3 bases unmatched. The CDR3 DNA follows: TGTGCCTGGAGTACAGGGGGGATCTACGAGCAGTACTTC. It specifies CAWSTGGIYEQYF.

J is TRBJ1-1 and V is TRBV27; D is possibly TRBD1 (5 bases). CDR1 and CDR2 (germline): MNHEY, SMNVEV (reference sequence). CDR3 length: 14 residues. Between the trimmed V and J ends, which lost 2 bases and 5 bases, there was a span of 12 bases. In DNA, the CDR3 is TGTGCCAGCAGTTTACGGCAGGGAGGAACTGAAGCTTTCTTT. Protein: CASSLRQGGTEAFF.

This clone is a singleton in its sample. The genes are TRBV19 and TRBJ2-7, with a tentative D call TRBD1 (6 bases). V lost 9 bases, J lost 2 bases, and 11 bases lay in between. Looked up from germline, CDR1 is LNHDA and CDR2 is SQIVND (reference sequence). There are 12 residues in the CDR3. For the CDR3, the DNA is TGTGCCAGCAGACAGGAGCCCTACGAGCAGTACTTC. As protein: CASRQEPYEQYF.

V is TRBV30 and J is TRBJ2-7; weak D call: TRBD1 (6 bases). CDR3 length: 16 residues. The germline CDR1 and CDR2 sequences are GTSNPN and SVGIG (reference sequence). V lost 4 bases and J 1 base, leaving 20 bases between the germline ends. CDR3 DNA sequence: TGTGCCTGGACCAGGGGTGGGGTAGAAATGTCCTACGAGCAGTACTTC. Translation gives CAWTRGGVEMSYEQYF.

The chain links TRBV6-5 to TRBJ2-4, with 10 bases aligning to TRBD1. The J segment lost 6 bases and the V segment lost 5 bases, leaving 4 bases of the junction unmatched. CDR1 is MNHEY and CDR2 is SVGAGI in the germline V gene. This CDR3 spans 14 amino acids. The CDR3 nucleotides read TGTGCCAGCAGTCCACGGACAGGGGGAAACATTCAGTACTTC. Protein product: CASSPRTGGNIQYF.

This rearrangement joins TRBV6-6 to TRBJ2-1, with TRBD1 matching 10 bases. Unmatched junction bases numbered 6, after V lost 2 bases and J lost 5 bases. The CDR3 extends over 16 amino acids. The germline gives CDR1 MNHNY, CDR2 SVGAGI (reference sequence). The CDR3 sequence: CASSYRGQGFNNEQFF. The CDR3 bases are TGTGCCAGCAGTTACCGGGGACAGGGGTTTAACAATGAGCAGTTCTTC.

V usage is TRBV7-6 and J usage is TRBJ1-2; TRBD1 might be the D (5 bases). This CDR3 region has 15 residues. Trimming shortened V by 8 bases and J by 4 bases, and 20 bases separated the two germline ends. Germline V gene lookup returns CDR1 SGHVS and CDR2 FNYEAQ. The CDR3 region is CASSEIIGVSYGYTF. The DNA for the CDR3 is TGTGCCAGCTCCGAAATTATAGGGGTATCCTATGGCTACACCTTC. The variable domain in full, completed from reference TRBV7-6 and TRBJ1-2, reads GAGVSQSPRYKVTKRGQDVALRCDPISGHVSLYWYRQALGQGPEFLTYFNYEAQQDKSGLPNDRFSAERPEGSISTLTIQRTEQRDSAMYRCASSEIIGVSYGYTFGSGTRLTVV.

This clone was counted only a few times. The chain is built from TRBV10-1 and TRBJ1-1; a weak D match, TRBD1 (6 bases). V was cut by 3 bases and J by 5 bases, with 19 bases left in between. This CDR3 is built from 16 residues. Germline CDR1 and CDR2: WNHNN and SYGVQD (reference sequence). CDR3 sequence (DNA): TGCGCCAGCAGTGAAGGGAGCGCAGGGGCAATTACTGAAGCTTTCTTT. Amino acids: CASSEGSAGAITEAFF.

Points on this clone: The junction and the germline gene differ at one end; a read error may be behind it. CDR3 amino acids: CASGYVGGETQYF. CDR3 in DNA: TGTGCCAGCGGTTACGTCGGGGGAGAGACCCAGTACTTC. The rearrangement uses TRBV6-6 and TRBJ2-5; perhaps TRBD2 as D (6 bases). Germline CDR1 MNHNY, CDR2 SVGAGI (reference sequence). The CDR3 length is 13 residues.

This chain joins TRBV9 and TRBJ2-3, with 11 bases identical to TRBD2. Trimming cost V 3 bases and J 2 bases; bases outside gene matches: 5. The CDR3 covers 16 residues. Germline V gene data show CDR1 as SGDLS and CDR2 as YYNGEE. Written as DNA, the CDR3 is TGTGCCAGCAGCGGGGGACTAGCGGCCTACACAGATACGCAGTATTTT. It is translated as CASSGGLAAYTDTQYF.

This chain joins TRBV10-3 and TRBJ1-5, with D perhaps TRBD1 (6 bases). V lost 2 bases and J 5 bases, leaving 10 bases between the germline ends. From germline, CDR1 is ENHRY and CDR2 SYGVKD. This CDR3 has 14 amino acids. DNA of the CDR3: TGTGCCATCAGTGAGAACAGGGCTGATCAGCCCCAGCATTTT. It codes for CAISENRADQPQHF.

CDR3 nucleotide sequence: TGTGCCAGCGCCGTTACAGGGGGGGTTCAAGAGACCCAGTACTTC. Translation gives CASAVTGGVQETQYF. The chain carries TRBV9 and TRBJ2-5, with a weak D call TRBD1 (8 bases). CDR1 and CDR2 (germline): SGDLS, YYNGEE. The CDR3 has 15 amino acids. V dropped 7 bases and J dropped 2 bases, with 18 bases sitting between them.

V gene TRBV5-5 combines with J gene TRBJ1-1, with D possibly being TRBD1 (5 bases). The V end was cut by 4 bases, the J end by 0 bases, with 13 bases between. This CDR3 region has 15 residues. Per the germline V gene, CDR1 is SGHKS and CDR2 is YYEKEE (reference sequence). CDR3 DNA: TGTGCCAGCAGCATAGCGGGACCATTGAACACTGAAGCTTTCTTT. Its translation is CASSIAGPLNTEAFF.

The CDR3 is CSDYTGAYGYTF. As DNA, the CDR3 is TGCAGCGACTACACGGGTGCCTATGGCTACACCTTC. The chain uses TRBV29-1 and TRBJ1-2; D is unclear. The ends were cut back, 7 bases at V and 4 bases at J, with 13 bases in the middle. The V gene's germline CDR1 is SQVTM and CDR2 ANQGSEA. The CDR3 length is 12 residues.

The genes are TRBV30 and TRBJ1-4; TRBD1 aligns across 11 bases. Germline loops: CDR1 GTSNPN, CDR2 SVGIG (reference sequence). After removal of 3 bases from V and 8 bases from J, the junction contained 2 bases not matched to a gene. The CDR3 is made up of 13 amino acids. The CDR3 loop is CAWRGDRGEKLFF. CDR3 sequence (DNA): TGTGCCTGGAGGGGGGACAGGGGGGAAAAACTGTTTTTT.

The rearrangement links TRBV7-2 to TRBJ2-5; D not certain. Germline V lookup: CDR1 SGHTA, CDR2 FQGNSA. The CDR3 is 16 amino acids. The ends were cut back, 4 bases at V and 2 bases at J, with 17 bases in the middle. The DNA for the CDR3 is TGTGCCAGCAGCTGGCTAGTTCGCTACACTCAAGAGACCCAGTACTTC. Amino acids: CASSWLVRYTQETQYF.